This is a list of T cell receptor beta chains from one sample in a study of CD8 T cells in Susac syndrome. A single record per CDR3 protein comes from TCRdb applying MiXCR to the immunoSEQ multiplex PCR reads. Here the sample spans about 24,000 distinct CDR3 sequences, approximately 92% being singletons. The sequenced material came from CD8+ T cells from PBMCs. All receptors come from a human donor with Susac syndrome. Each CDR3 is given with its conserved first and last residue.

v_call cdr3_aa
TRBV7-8 CASRETGGLSYEQYF
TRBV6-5 CASSHRAYNEQFF
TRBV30 CAGGRRELNTEAFF
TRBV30 CAWSGGGYEQYF
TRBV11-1 CASSLASRGHEQFF
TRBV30 CAWSVKWGQYF
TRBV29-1 CSVASFGIGDTEAFF
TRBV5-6 CASSLGLAKNIQYF
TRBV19 CASSIGAGRAQHF
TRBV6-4 CASSRDSNTGELFF
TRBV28 CASSLIGLQETQYF
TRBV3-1 CASSLGTPDYEQYF
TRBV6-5 CASSSPGHQMGDYGYTF
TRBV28 CASSLEWTGGVNTGELFF
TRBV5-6 CASSLVDENGYTF
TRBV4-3 CASSQEGTGPYEQYF
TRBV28 CASSLGVNYGYTF
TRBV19 CASRGTGVGYTF
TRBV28 CASSFPGQGVRNQPQHF
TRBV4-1 CASTLFTGAYEQYF
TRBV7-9 CASTEERLPAYEQYF
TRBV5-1 CASSLEGGLYNEQFF
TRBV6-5 CASSYSWTDNTEAFF
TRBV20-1 CSAATETDTQYF
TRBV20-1 CSARVLYESSYNEQFF
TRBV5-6 CASSLIKGTEAFF
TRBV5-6 CASRFRTDTQYF
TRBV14 CASSQVGVWEQYF
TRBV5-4 CASSSLGGSQETQYF
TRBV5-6 CASSLALAGAYEQYF
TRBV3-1 CASSFGHLSYEQYF
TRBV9 CASSGLLGTDTDTQYF
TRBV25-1 CASSFDREETQYF
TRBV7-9 CASSLGGGLHPVQFF
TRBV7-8 CASSFYYVGGTDDSYEQYF
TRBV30 CAWTEGEGPYEQYF
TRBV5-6 CASSLPQGAGIQYF
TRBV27 CASSWGQGSYEQYF
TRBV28 CASSLGINQPQHF
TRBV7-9 CASSLGQLNTEAFF
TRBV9 CASSVAGNTEAFF
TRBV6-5 CASSYDGPRYEQYF
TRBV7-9 CASSLARAEDSPLHF
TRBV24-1 CATSAGQGANTGELFF
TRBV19 CASSIVGSSPLHF
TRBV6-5 CASSYSGDTGSGELFF
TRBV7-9 CASSLARGRRNEQFF
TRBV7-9 CASSLVGSTEAFF
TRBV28 CASSWQTFRDRVF
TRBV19 CASSRRGTTNEKLFF
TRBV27 CASSTGGPYGYTF
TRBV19 CASSDRQGSQYF
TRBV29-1 CSVVGSQETQYF
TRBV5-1 CASSFDGRGENSPLHF
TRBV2 CASSEAPGTGYEQYF
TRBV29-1 CSVARQETEAFF
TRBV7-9 CASSSTSYSNQPQHF